A selection of T cell receptor beta chains follows, all from one sample in a study of beta chain features in type 1 diabetes. Here immunoSEQ multiplex PCR was the method, and the copy in TCRdb shows in-frame clones only, minus some. Among hundreds of thousands of clones listed, about 11% were seen once. The sequenced material came from naive CD4+ T cells from blood. These TCRs come from a man aged 25 to 40 with type 1 diabetes. The CDR3 runs from the conserved cysteine through the conserved F or W. Each record gives: D gene, V gene, clone size, J gene, CDR3 DNA, CDR3 protein. The D gene is left open where the match is weak. Only part of the rows carry a size: once, few, many, or a class if the clone is expanded.

>NA|TRBV7-3|few|TRBJ1-2
TGTGCCAGCAGCACAAGTGGGGAGCCCCTCTCTGGCTACACCTTC
CASSTSGEPLSGYTF
>TRBD1|TRBV7-9|few|TRBJ1-2
TGTGCCAGCAGCCACTGGACAGGGGGCCATTATGGCTACACCTTC
CASSHWTGGHYGYTF
>TRBD2|TRBV7-2|NA|TRBJ2-7
TGTGCCAGCAGCTTAACGTCCGTAGCGGGGGGTTCCTACGAGCAGTACTTC
CASSLTSVAGGSYEQYF
>TRBD1|TRBV5-1|few|TRBJ1-2
TGCGCCAGCAGCTTGGCCGGGACAGGTACAGCTAACTATGGCTACACCTTC
CASSLAGTGTANYGYTF
>TRBD2|TRBV5-4|few|TRBJ2-5
TGTGCCGTAGGGAGCGGGGGAGAAGAGACCCAGTACTTC
CAVGSGGEETQYF
>NA|TRBV7-8|NA|TRBJ2-7
TGTGCCAGCAGCACAGCGGGCCCTTCCCGAGAGCAGTACTTC
CASSTAGPSREQYF
>NA|TRBV6-6|NA|TRBJ1-4
TGTGCCAGCAGTTACTCGTTCAGGAATGAAAAACTGTTTTTT
CASSYSFRNEKLFF
>TRBD2|TRBV19|NA|TRBJ2-7
TGTGCCACCCGGACTAGCGGAGCCTACGAGCAGTACTTC
CATRTSGAYEQYF
>NA|TRBV18|NA|TRBJ2-7
TGTGCCAGCTCACCTACCGGGTCTGCCTACGAGCAGTACTTC
CASSPTGSAYEQYF
>TRBD2|TRBV7-2|once|TRBJ2-1
TGTGCCAGCAGCAAGGGACTAGCGGGGCGGAGCTCCTACAATGAGCAGTTCTTC
CASSKGLAGRSSYNEQFF
>NA|TRBV2|few|TRBJ2-1
TGTGCCAGCACCCCCCAACAGGGATGGAACAATGAGCAGTTCTTC
CASTPQQGWNNEQFF
>NA|TRBV18|NA|TRBJ1-2
TGTGCCAGCTCACCGGCGACAGGCAACTATGGCTACACCTTC
CASSPATGNYGYTF
>NA|TRBV30|NA|TRBJ1-3
TGTGCCTGGGGGACACTCGGCTCTGGAAACACCATATATTTT
CAWGTLGSGNTIYF
>TRBD1|TRBV14|NA|TRBJ2-7
TGTGCCAGCAGCCAAGATCGGGACAGGGGTTTCCCCGAGCAGTACTTC
CASSQDRDRGFPEQYF
>TRBD2|TRBV7-3|NA|TRBJ2-1
TGTGCCAGCAGCCCGGGACTAGCGGGTGAGCAGTTCTTC
CASSPGLAGEQFF
>TRBD1|TRBV19|few|TRBJ2-1
TGTGCCAGTAGTTCTCCCCGGGACAGGGGACACAATGAGCAGTTCTTC
CASSSPRDRGHNEQFF
>NA|TRBV9|few|TRBJ2-1
TGTGCCAGCAGCGTAGTACCCGCGAACAATGAGCAGTTCTTC
CASSVVPANNEQFF
>TRBD1|TRBV6-6|NA|TRBJ1-6
TGTGCCAGCAGTCGTCCGACAGGGAGTAATTCACCCCTCCACTTT
CASSRPTGSNSPLHF
>TRBD1|TRBV9|NA|TRBJ1-1
TGTGCCAGCAGCGTAGAGGGGGCAAGCACTGAAGCTTTCTTT
CASSVEGASTEAFF
>NA|TRBV19|NA|TRBJ2-7
TGTGCCAGTAGTACCGTGTCGTCCTACGAGCAGTACTTC
CASSTVSSYEQYF
>NA|TRBV7-9|NA|TRBJ2-7
TGTGCCAGCAGCTTAGAGGGGCAGGCAGGCTACGAGCAGTACTTC
CASSLEGQAGYEQYF
>TRBD2|TRBV19|NA|TRBJ2-3
TGTGCCAGTAGTCCTCCAGGGACTAGCGGGGGAGCTAGCACAGATACGCAGTATTTT
CASSPPGTSGGASTDTQYF
>NA|TRBV5-1|NA|TRBJ2-2
TGCGCCAGCATCCCGACAGACACCGGGGAGCTGTTTTTT
CASIPTDTGELFF
>NA|TRBV27|few|TRBJ2-1
TGTGCCAGCAGTTTAATGGGGGGGCCAGGTGAGCAGTTCTTC
CASSLMGGPGEQFF